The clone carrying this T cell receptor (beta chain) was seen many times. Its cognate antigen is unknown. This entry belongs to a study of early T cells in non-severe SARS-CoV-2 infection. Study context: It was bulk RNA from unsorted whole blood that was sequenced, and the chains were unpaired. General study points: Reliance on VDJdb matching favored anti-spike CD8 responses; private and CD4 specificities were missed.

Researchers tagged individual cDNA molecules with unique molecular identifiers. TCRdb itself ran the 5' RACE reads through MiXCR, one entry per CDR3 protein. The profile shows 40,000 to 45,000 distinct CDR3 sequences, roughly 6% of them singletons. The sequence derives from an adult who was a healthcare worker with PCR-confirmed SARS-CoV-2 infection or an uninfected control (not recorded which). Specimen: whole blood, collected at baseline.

CDR3 bases: TGTGCCAGCAGTTTGGTCCCTACCTACAATGAGCAGTTCTTC. Its translation is CASSLVPTYNEQFF. The rearrangement uses TRBV12-3 or TRBV12-4 and TRBJ2-1; D gene ambiguous. Deletions cut 3 bases from V and 2 bases from J, with 8 bases between. The CDR3 extends over 14 amino acids.